This T cell receptor beta chain appears in the sequencing data of a study of early T cells in non-severe SARS-CoV-2 infection (dated by TCRdb to the early 2020s). At the level of the whole study: Because TCR sequencing was done on bulk RNA from unsorted whole blood, the alpha and beta chains could not be paired.

The germline V gene gives CDR1 as SGHAT and CDR2 as FQNNGV. The CDR3 starts with the cysteine, ends with the phenylalanine, and has 16 residues. CDR3 DNA is the only sequence kept; it has 48 bases, read in frame from the first base. V and J are truncated by 5 bases and 0 bases respectively, leaving an intervening sequence of 16 bases. General conclusions and limits of the study: Matching against VDJdb was skewed toward anti-spike CD8 responses, likely underestimated virus-specific expansions, and missed private and CD4 specificities.

This clonotype was counted at least ten times. The antigen it binds to is not known. No per-base quality is available; no much larger clone lies one base away. A case-control design nested within a healthcare worker cohort in London, UK, was used, with weekly nasopharyngeal swab PCR tests and blood sampling performed. Healthcare workers were recruited between 23 and 31 March 2020, during the week of the UK lockdown, and were followed weekly for up to about 15 weeks. Library preparation was by 5' RACE. Sequenced using a NextSeq 500. The TCR library protocol attached unique molecular identifiers to individual cDNA molecules to correct for sequencing error and PCR bias. TCR alpha and beta chains were both sequenced, and the abundances of alpha and beta sequences in each sample were closely correlated with each other. The study's own analysis went as follows. Decombinator V4 was used to annotate the V gene, J gene and CDR3 of the TCR sequences. Expanded TCRs were defined as changing significantly between any two time points under a Poisson model with p below 0.0001. TCR abundances were normalised to the total number of TCRs sequenced per sample and were expressed as counts per million. MAIT TCRs were defined by TRAV1-2 paired with TRAJ12, TRAJ20 or TRAJ33, and iNKT TCRs by TRAV10 paired with TRAJ18. A search of VDJdb, accessed on 1 November 2021, was run for TCRs annotated to CMV, EBV and SARS-CoV-2, with TCRs annotated for multiple antigens excluded. The public reads were quality trimmed at Q25 with fastp and then assembled into clones with MiXCR by TCRdb, keeping productive beta chains. Rows with one shared CDR3 protein collapse into an entry with the most common genes and DNA. The V and J calls come from TCRdb's annotation, not from the publication. The sample table lists around 53,000 distinct CDR3 sequences, roughly an eighth of them with a count of one. Approximately 2.5% of the sample is held by the ten biggest clonotypes.

The sequences come from whole blood, collected at baseline. This sequence uses TRBV11-2 and TRBJ1-1; the D gene lacks a confident call. The sequence was obtained from an adult who was a healthcare worker with PCR-confirmed SARS-CoV-2 infection or an uninfected control (not recorded which). The CDR3 region has the sequence CASSPEAGGLNTEAFF. The DNA is as follows: TGTGCCAGCAGCCCCGAGGCGGGAGGACTGAACACTGAAGCTTTCTTT.